This passage covers 10 T cell receptor beta chains from one sample sequenced in a study of blood T cell repertoires in COVID-19. Profiling relied on immunoSEQ multiplex PCR, and the TCRdb table lists in-frame clones only, not all of them. The sample yields around 250,000 clones, around 86% seen once. Sequencing was done on a sample of peripheral blood. Receptors originate from a man aged 18 to 30 with active or convalescent COVID-19.

The chain carries TRBV18 and TRBJ2-1; TRBD2 matches 10 bases. CDR1 KGHSH and CDR2 LQKENI come from the germline V gene. V trimming: 6 bases; J trimming: 4 bases; junction bases outside the gene matches: 6. The CDR3 has 15 amino acids. The CDR3 bases are TGTGCCAGCTCGCCTACTAGCGGGGTTTACAATGAGCAGTTCTTC. It encodes CASSPTSGVYNEQFF.

The table lists this clone with a count of one. This chain uses TRBV28 with TRBJ1-2, with 8 bases lining up with TRBD1. The CDR3 contains 14 residues. CDR1 MDHEN and CDR2 SYDVKM come from the germline V gene. The junction had 7 bases not matched to a gene; V was cut back by 6 bases and J by 4 bases. CDR3 in amino acids: CASRGTGRTYGYTF. In DNA form, the CDR3 reads TGTGCCAGCAGGGGGACAGGCCGAACCTATGGCTACACCTTC.

The CDR3 DNA sequence: TGTGCCTGGGATTCTGGGGGGGGCACAGATACGCAGTATTTT. Translating gives CAWDSGGGTDTQYF. The chain couples TRBV30 to TRBJ2-3; 7 bases align to TRBD2. The CDR3 consists of 14 residues. The junction had 6 bases not matched to a gene; V was cut back by 5 bases and J by 1 base. Germline CDR1 reads GTSNPN; CDR2 reads SVGIG (reference sequence).

The chain combines TRBV5-1 with TRBJ2-7; tentatively, D is TRBD1 (5 bases). The CDR3 runs 13 residues. Germline V gene lookup returns CDR1 SGHRS and CDR2 YFSETQ. V lost 6 bases, J lost 7 bases, and 17 bases lay in between. DNA of the CDR3: TGCGCCAGCACAGAGCAGGGATGGCGAGAGCAGTACTTC. Translation: CASTEQGWREQYF.

The chain recombines TRBV5-1 with TRBJ2-3; TRBD2 might be the D (6 bases). The CDR3 loop spans 14 amino acids. CDR1 is SGHRS, CDR2 YFSETQ, per germline. The ends were cut back, 5 bases at V and 0 bases at J, with 10 bases in the middle. CDR3 protein: CASRLASSTDTQYF. In nucleotides, the CDR3 is TGCGCCAGCAGACTAGCCTCTAGCACAGATACGCAGTATTTT.

The chain carries TRBV27 and TRBJ2-3; weak D call: TRBD2 (7 bases). V was cut by 6 bases and J by 1 base, with 11 bases left in between. In germline, CDR1 is MNHEY, CDR2 SMNVEV (reference sequence). This CDR3 contains 14 residues. The CDR3 nucleotides are TGTGCCAGCAGCTCGGGGGGCCGCACAGATACGCAGTATTTT. Translated, it gives CASSSGGRTDTQYF.

The rearrangement uses TRBV19 and TRBJ2-6; D unclear. The CDR3 length is 16 residues. Germline V CDR1 and CDR2: LNHDA, SQIVND (reference sequence). V was shortened by 3 bases and J by 0 bases, with 9 bases between the two germline ends. Written as DNA, the CDR3 is TGTGCCAGTAGTATCTCGACAACCTCTGGGGCCAACGTCCTGACTTTC. It specifies CASSISTTSGANVLTF.

This CDR3 reads CASSFPRVATDTQYF. CDR3 in DNA: TGTGCCAGCAGCTTCCCCAGGGTAGCCACAGATACGCAGTATTTT. This chain joins TRBV7-2 and TRBJ2-3; TRBD1 is a possible D gene (5 bases). CDR1 is SGHTA, CDR2 FQGNSA, per germline. The CDR3 is made up of 15 amino acids. Trimming removed 3 bases at V and 2 bases at J, with 12 bases between. Complete variable domain (other parts from reference TRBV7-2 and TRBJ2-3): GAGVSQSPSNKVTEKGKDVELRCDPISGHTALYWYRQSLGQGLEFLIYFQGNSAPDKSGLPSDRFSAERTGGSVSTLTIQRTQQEDSAVYLCASSFPRVATDTQYFGPGTRLTVL.

The rearrangement joins TRBV30 to TRBJ2-7; 9 bases are a match to TRBD1. The germline V gene has CDR1 GTSNPN and CDR2 SVGIG (reference sequence). CDR3 length equals 16 residues. V shed 8 bases, J shed 5 bases, and the junction held 19 bases outside the gene matches. The CDR3 region is CASSPKVGTGRNEQYF. CDR3 DNA: TGTGCCAGCTCCCCCAAAGTGGGGACAGGGAGGAACGAGCAGTACTTC.

This chain joins TRBV27 and TRBJ2-7; 8 bases line up with TRBD1. V shed 4 bases, J shed 7 bases, and the junction held 6 bases outside the gene matches. This CDR3 has 13 residues. CDR1 and CDR2 (germline): MNHEY, SMNVEV (reference sequence). The CDR3 protein is CASSWRQGREQYF. In DNA, the CDR3 is TGTGCCAGCAGTTGGAGACAGGGGAGAGAGCAGTACTTC.